This TCR beta chain stems from a study of cytomegalovirus exposure and HLA in healthy donors. TCRdb's table, derived via immunoSEQ multiplex PCR, lists solely in-frame clones and lacks some. The sample gives about 270,000 clones, 80% to 90% of which show up once; roughly 0.99% is in the top ten. CDR1 is SGHDT, CDR2 YYEEEE, per germline. This CDR3 comprises 11 residues. V was clipped by 1 base and J by 3 bases, with 2 bases between them. The receptor was isolated from a woman between 18 and 29 years old in good health and CMV-seronegative. V usage is TRBV5-6 and J usage is TRBJ2-7; D call uncertain. The sequencing sample was made of PBMCs. Here the CDR3 reads CASSLHYEQYF. The CDR3 DNA is TGTGCCAGCAGCTTGCACTACGAGCAGTACTTC.